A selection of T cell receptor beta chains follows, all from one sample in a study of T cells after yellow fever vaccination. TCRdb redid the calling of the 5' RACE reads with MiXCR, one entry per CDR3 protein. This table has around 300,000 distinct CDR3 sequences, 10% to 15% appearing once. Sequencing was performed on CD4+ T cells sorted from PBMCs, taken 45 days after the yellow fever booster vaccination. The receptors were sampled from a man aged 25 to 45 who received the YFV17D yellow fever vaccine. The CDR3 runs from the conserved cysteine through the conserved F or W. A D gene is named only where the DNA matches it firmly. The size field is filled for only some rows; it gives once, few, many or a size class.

CDR3 protein: CASSVNTRATDTQYF
CDR3 DNA: TGCGCCAGCAGCGTTAACACCAGGGCCACAGATACGCAGTATTTT
V gene: TRBV5-1
J gene: TRBJ2-3
D gene: -
clone size: -

CDR3 protein: CSAPGTKSISGYTF
CDR3 DNA: TGCAGTGCTCCCGGGACGAAATCCATCAGTGGCTACACCTTC
V gene: TRBV20-1
J gene: TRBJ1-2
D gene: -
clone size: few

CDR3 protein: CASSPQEDSDGYTF
CDR3 DNA: TGTGCCAGCAGCCCACAAGAGGACAGCGATGGCTACACCTTC
V gene: TRBV3-1
J gene: TRBJ1-2
D gene: -
clone size: few

CDR3 protein: CASSPQGFGYEQYF
CDR3 DNA: TGTGCCAGCTCACCACAGGGCTTCGGTTACGAGCAGTACTTC
V gene: TRBV18
J gene: TRBJ2-7
D gene: -
clone size: -

CDR3 protein: CASSLTGTGRSDTQYF
CDR3 DNA: TGCGCCAGCAGCTTGACAGGGACAGGCCGATCAGATACGCAGTATTTT
V gene: TRBV5-1
J gene: TRBJ2-3
D gene: TRBD1
clone size: -

CDR3 protein: CASSPPGTAYTGELFF
CDR3 DNA: TGTGCCAGCAGCCCACCCGGGACAGCCTACACCGGGGAGCTGTTTTTT
V gene: TRBV3-1
J gene: TRBJ2-2
D gene: TRBD1
clone size: -

CDR3 protein: CATSRESIGGNVGEQYF
CDR3 DNA: TGTGCCACCAGCAGAGAAAGTATAGGGGGTAATGTGGGGGAGCAGTACTTC
V gene: TRBV15
J gene: TRBJ2-7
D gene: -
clone size: -

CDR3 protein: CSVLVLDTQYF
CDR3 DNA: TGCAGTGTTCTAGTCTTAGATACGCAGTATTTT
V gene: TRBV20-1
J gene: TRBJ2-3
D gene: -
clone size: few

CDR3 protein: CSAPSGSSAKNIQYF
CDR3 DNA: TGCAGTGCTCCCTCTGGGAGCTCAGCCAAAAACATTCAGTACTTC
V gene: TRBV20-1
J gene: TRBJ2-4
D gene: -
clone size: few

CDR3 protein: CAWNGQTNTEAFF
CDR3 DNA: TGTGCCTGGAATGGACAAACGAACACTGAAGCTTTCTTT
V gene: TRBV30
J gene: TRBJ1-1
D gene: -
clone size: few

CDR3 protein: CASHSGLLAKNIQYF
CDR3 DNA: TGTGCCAGTCATAGCGGACTCTTAGCCAAAAACATTCAGTACTTC
V gene: TRBV6-4
J gene: TRBJ2-4
D gene: -
clone size: -

CDR3 protein: CASRKVGGVETQYF
CDR3 DNA: TGTGCCAGCAGAAAGGTGGGGGGAGTTGAGACCCAGTACTTC
V gene: TRBV7-2
J gene: TRBJ2-5
D gene: -
clone size: -

CDR3 protein: CSVAKDLNTEAFF
CDR3 DNA: TGCAGCGTCGCAAAGGATCTGAACACTGAAGCTTTCTTT
V gene: TRBV29-1
J gene: TRBJ1-1
D gene: -
clone size: few

CDR3 protein: CASSEDWQETQYF
CDR3 DNA: TGTGCCAGCAGCGAAGACTGGCAAGAGACCCAGTACTTC
V gene: TRBV7-7
J gene: TRBJ2-5
D gene: -
clone size: -

CDR3 protein: CASSLARPYEQYF
CDR3 DNA: TGTGCCAGCAGTTTGGCTAGACCCTACGAGCAGTACTTC
V gene: TRBV12-3/TRBV12-4
J gene: TRBJ2-7
D gene: -
clone size: few

CDR3 protein: CASGADLSSGANVLTF
CDR3 DNA: TGTGCCAGCGGGGCAGACCTTAGCTCTGGGGCCAACGTCCTGACTTTC
V gene: TRBV6-1
J gene: TRBJ2-6
D gene: -
clone size: few

CDR3 protein: CASKTGTGSYEQYF
CDR3 DNA: TGTGCCAGCAAAACCGGGACAGGAAGCTACGAGCAGTACTTC
V gene: TRBV6-1
J gene: TRBJ2-7
D gene: TRBD1
clone size: few

CDR3 protein: CSARDQASGSYGELFF
CDR3 DNA: TGCAGTGCTAGAGATCAGGCTAGCGGGAGTTACGGGGAGCTGTTTTTT
V gene: TRBV20-1
J gene: TRBJ2-2
D gene: TRBD2
clone size: -

CDR3 protein: CASSLRLGQGNEQFF
CDR3 DNA: TGTGCCAGCAGCTTAAGGCTGGGACAGGGCAATGAGCAGTTCTTC
V gene: TRBV11-3
J gene: TRBJ2-1
D gene: TRBD1
clone size: -

CDR3 protein: CASSPSGASTDTQYF
CDR3 DNA: TGTGCCAGCTCACCGTCAGGGGCCAGCACAGATACGCAGTATTTT
V gene: TRBV18
J gene: TRBJ2-3
D gene: -
clone size: -

CDR3 protein: CASSESGGKDEAFF
CDR3 DNA: TGTGCCAGCAGCGAGTCCGGGGGGAAAGATGAAGCTTTCTTT
V gene: TRBV9
J gene: TRBJ1-1
D gene: -
clone size: -

CDR3 protein: CASSLLIGVDEQFF
CDR3 DNA: TGTGCCAGCAGCTTACTCATCGGGGTAGATGAGCAGTTCTTC
V gene: TRBV7-9
J gene: TRBJ2-1
D gene: -
clone size: many

CDR3 protein: CASSAIEAKNIQYF
CDR3 DNA: TGTGCCAGCAGTGCAATAGAGGCCAAAAACATTCAGTACTTC
V gene: TRBV6-1
J gene: TRBJ2-4
D gene: -
clone size: few

CDR3 protein: CSGEPRGSYGYTF
CDR3 DNA: TGCAGTGGGGAGCCTAGGGGGTCCTATGGCTACACCTTC
V gene: TRBV20-1
J gene: TRBJ1-2
D gene: -
clone size: -

CDR3 protein: CASTLQGLTYEQYF
CDR3 DNA: TGTGCCAGCACCCTCCAGGGCCTAACCTACGAGCAGTACTTC
V gene: TRBV12-3/TRBV12-4
J gene: TRBJ2-7
D gene: -
clone size: few

CDR3 protein: CASSGNLAKNIQYF
CDR3 DNA: TGTGCCAGCTCGGGGAACCTAGCCAAAAACATTCAGTACTTC
V gene: TRBV18
J gene: TRBJ2-4
D gene: -
clone size: few

CDR3 protein: CSAPDRGGNQPQHF
CDR3 DNA: TGCAGTGCTCCCGACAGGGGCGGCAATCAGCCCCAGCATTTT
V gene: TRBV20-1
J gene: TRBJ1-5
D gene: TRBD1
clone size: few

CDR3 protein: CASSPTLAQPQHF
CDR3 DNA: TGTGCCAGCAGTCCGACATTGGCGCAGCCCCAGCATTTT
V gene: TRBV6-1
J gene: TRBJ1-5
D gene: -
clone size: few

CDR3 protein: CASSLEVRGRSSYNEQFF
CDR3 DNA: TGTGCCAGCAGCTTAGAGGTACGCGGGAGAAGCTCCTACAATGAGCAGTTCTTC
V gene: TRBV11-2
J gene: TRBJ2-1
D gene: TRBD2
clone size: few

CDR3 protein: CATRLSGKTGELFF
CDR3 DNA: TGTGCCACCAGACTCAGCGGGAAGACCGGGGAGCTGTTTTTT
V gene: TRBV15
J gene: TRBJ2-2
D gene: TRBD2
clone size: few

CDR3 protein: CASSPTSGRYHEQFF
CDR3 DNA: TGTGCCAGCAGCCCGACTAGCGGGAGATACCATGAGCAGTTCTTC
V gene: TRBV7-9
J gene: TRBJ2-1
D gene: TRBD2
clone size: few

CDR3 protein: CSARRGSVDTQYF
CDR3 DNA: TGCAGTGCTAGACGCGGGAGCGTAGATACGCAGTATTTT
V gene: TRBV20-1
J gene: TRBJ2-3
D gene: TRBD2
clone size: -

CDR3 protein: CATKEGAGELFF
CDR3 DNA: TGCGCCACCAAGGAGGGCGCCGGGGAGCTGTTTTTT
V gene: TRBV5-1
J gene: TRBJ2-2
D gene: -
clone size: -

CDR3 protein: CASSSSGRAGETQYF
CDR3 DNA: TGTGCCAGCAGCTCTAGCGGGAGGGCCGGAGAGACCCAGTACTTC
V gene: TRBV5-6
J gene: TRBJ2-5
D gene: TRBD2
clone size: few

CDR3 protein: CSAAPRGAQETQYF
CDR3 DNA: TGCAGCGCCGCCCCCCGGGGGGCACAAGAGACCCAGTACTTC
V gene: TRBV29-1
J gene: TRBJ2-5
D gene: -
clone size: few

CDR3 protein: CASSPGQGRNEKLFF
CDR3 DNA: TGTGCCAGCAGCCCGGGGCAGGGCCGGAATGAAAAACTGTTTTTT
V gene: TRBV7-9
J gene: TRBJ1-4
D gene: -
clone size: -

CDR3 protein: CASSRVETQYF
CDR3 DNA: TGTGCCAGCAGCCGAGTTGAGACCCAGTACTTC
V gene: TRBV14
J gene: TRBJ2-5
D gene: -
clone size: -

CDR3 protein: CASSLGTVETQYF
CDR3 DNA: TGTGCCAGCAGTTTAGGGACGGTTGAGACCCAGTACTTC
V gene: TRBV12-3/TRBV12-4
J gene: TRBJ2-5
D gene: -
clone size: many

CDR3 protein: CASSHAEELFF
CDR3 DNA: TGTGCCAGCAGCCATGCTGAGGAGCTGTTTTTT
V gene: TRBV11-2
J gene: TRBJ2-2
D gene: -
clone size: few

CDR3 protein: CASSNGQGSYEQYF
CDR3 DNA: TGTGCCAGCAGCAACGGACAGGGGTCCTACGAGCAGTACTTC
V gene: TRBV7-2
J gene: TRBJ2-7
D gene: TRBD1
clone size: few

CDR3 protein: CASSLDGRHSTF
CDR3 DNA: TGTGCCAGCAGCTTAGATGGGCGCCATAGCACCTTC
V gene: TRBV7-8
J gene: TRBJ1-2
D gene: -
clone size: -

CDR3 protein: CASRSPSRHEQFF
CDR3 DNA: TGTGCCAGCAGGTCACCCTCTAGGCATGAGCAGTTCTTC
V gene: TRBV6-1
J gene: TRBJ2-1
D gene: -
clone size: -

CDR3 protein: CSANSGENTDTQYF
CDR3 DNA: TGCAGTGCTAATAGCGGAGAGAACACAGATACGCAGTATTTT
V gene: TRBV20-1
J gene: TRBJ2-3
D gene: -
clone size: -

CDR3 protein: CSELGGRYNEQFF
CDR3 DNA: TGCAGTGAACTGGGCGGGAGATACAATGAGCAGTTCTTC
V gene: TRBV20-1
J gene: TRBJ2-1
D gene: TRBD2
clone size: -

CDR3 protein: CASSSNGNQETQYF
CDR3 DNA: TGTGCCAGCAGTTCTAACGGAAACCAAGAGACCCAGTACTTC
V gene: TRBV6-5
J gene: TRBJ2-5
D gene: -
clone size: few

CDR3 protein: CSFNLGSTGELFF
CDR3 DNA: TGCAGCTTCAACCTAGGGAGTACCGGGGAGCTGTTTTTT
V gene: TRBV29-1
J gene: TRBJ2-2
D gene: -
clone size: few

CDR3 protein: CASSDGGNTEAFF
CDR3 DNA: TGTGCCAGCAGCGATGGGGGGAACACTGAAGCTTTCTTT
V gene: TRBV9
J gene: TRBJ1-1
D gene: -
clone size: -

CDR3 protein: CASSLGRIHEQFF
CDR3 DNA: TGTGCCAGCAGCCTGGGGAGGATACATGAGCAGTTCTTC
V gene: TRBV7-2
J gene: TRBJ2-1
D gene: -
clone size: -